Listed below are T cell receptor beta chains from one sample, sequenced in a study of human T cells and chemical hapten exposure. Using its own MiXCR run on the RACE reads, TCRdb lists one record per CDR3 protein. The data show some 340,000 distinct CDR3 sequences, with under 8% seen just once and around 8.4% held by the top ten. Sequences were derived from whole blood, sampled in connection with sensitization to the hapten diphenylcyclopropenone (DPC). Source of these receptors: a woman aged 18-29 years with alopecia areata. Some clones in this sample may be carry-over from other donors' samples. The CDR3 runs from the conserved cysteine through the conserved F or W. A D gene is named only where the DNA matches it firmly. Not every row has a clone size; where given, it reads once, few, many or a size class.

J: TRBJ1-6
D: .
size: many
V: TRBV5-1
DNA: TGCGCCAGCAGCTTGGGACAGGAGGATTCACCCCTCCACTTT
CDR3: CASSLGQEDSPLHF

J: TRBJ2-1
D: TRBD1
size: few
V: TRBV24-1
DNA: TGTGCCACCAGTCCGGGACAGGCTACCTTTCTTTCCTACAATGAGCAGTTCTTC
CDR3: CATSPGQATFLSYNEQFF

J: TRBJ2-1
D: TRBD2
size: many
V: TRBV2
DNA: TGTGCCAGCAGCGTAGGTAGCGGGCCCTTCGGCAATGAGCAGTTCTTC
CDR3: CASSVGSGPFGNEQFF

J: TRBJ1-2
D: .
size: few
V: TRBV7-8
DNA: TGTGCCAGCAGCTTGGGCCTTATGATTAGAGCTAACTATGGCTACACCTTC
CDR3: CASSLGLMIRANYGYTF

J: TRBJ2-5
D: TRBD2
size: few
V: TRBV12-3/TRBV12-4
DNA: TGTGCCAGCAGTGCTGGGCGCGGGGGGTTCGCCACCCAAGAGACCCAGTACTTC
CDR3: CASSAGRGGFATQETQYF

J: TRBJ2-1
D: .
size: few
V: TRBV12-3/TRBV12-4
DNA: TGTGCCAGCAGTTTAGCCCCGCCCGGGGATGAGCAGTTCTTC
CDR3: CASSLAPPGDEQFF

J: TRBJ1-4
D: TRBD1
size: few
V: TRBV7-9
DNA: TGTGCCAGCAGTTCTGGGACAGGCTCAACTAATGAAAAACTGTTTTTT
CDR3: CASSSGTGSTNEKLFF

J: TRBJ1-2
D: TRBD1
size: .
V: TRBV29-1
DNA: TGCAGCGACTTATCCGGGACAGCGGATGGCTACACCTTC
CDR3: CSDLSGTADGYTF

J: TRBJ1-1
D: .
size: few
V: TRBV9
DNA: TGTGCCAGCAGCGTAGACGGGAGCACTGAAGCTTTCTTT
CDR3: CASSVDGSTEAFF

J: TRBJ1-2
D: .
size: many
V: TRBV6-6
DNA: TGTGCCAGCAGTGTGGGGACCTATGGCTACACCTTC
CDR3: CASSVGTYGYTF

J: TRBJ1-5
D: .
size: many
V: TRBV6-2/TRBV6-3
DNA: TGTGCCAGCAGTTACTTGAAGTTCGGAAGCAATCAGCCCCAGCATTTT
CDR3: CASSYLKFGSNQPQHF

J: TRBJ2-1
D: .
size: many
V: TRBV29-1
DNA: TGCAGCGTCCGTGGGTTGGGTATATACAATGAGCAGTTCTTC
CDR3: CSVRGLGIYNEQFF

J: TRBJ2-3
D: TRBD1
size: .
V: TRBV20-1
DNA: TGCAGTGCCGGGACAGGGGGGACAGATACGCAGTATTTT
CDR3: CSAGTGGTDTQYF

J: TRBJ2-7
D: TRBD2
size: few
V: TRBV4-1
DNA: TGCGCCAGCAGGGCACTAGCGGGGGGCGAGCAGTACTTC
CDR3: CASRALAGGEQYF

J: TRBJ2-7
D: TRBD1
size: many
V: TRBV7-2
DNA: TGTGCCAGCAGCTTAGCCGTGGCAGGGGGCCGCTACGAGCAGTACTTC
CDR3: CASSLAVAGGRYEQYF

J: TRBJ2-7
D: TRBD1
size: few
V: TRBV28
DNA: TGTGCCAGCAGTTTATTCAGGGGGCGAGGCGAGCAGTACTTC
CDR3: CASSLFRGRGEQYF

J: TRBJ2-7
D: .
size: .
V: TRBV27
DNA: TGTGCCAGCAGGGAAAGGGAGCTGCTCTCCTACGAGCAGTACTTC
CDR3: CASRERELLSYEQYF

J: TRBJ2-7
D: TRBD1
size: .
V: TRBV6-1
DNA: TGTGCCAGCAGTGGGATGGGACAGTCCTACGAGCAGTACTTC
CDR3: CASSGMGQSYEQYF

J: TRBJ2-1
D: .
size: .
V: TRBV7-9
DNA: TGTGCCAGCAGCCCCAACGTTTTCCGGGGCAATGAGCAGTTCTTC
CDR3: CASSPNVFRGNEQFF

J: TRBJ1-1
D: .
size: few
V: TRBV19
DNA: TGTGCCAGTAGTATGTTGGCCGGGAGCACTGAAGCTTTCTTT
CDR3: CASSMLAGSTEAFF

J: TRBJ2-2
D: TRBD1
size: many
V: TRBV6-2/TRBV6-3
DNA: TGTGCCAGCAGGCCCGGACAGGGGTGCACCGGGGAGCTGTTTTTT
CDR3: CASRPGQGCTGELFF

J: TRBJ1-4
D: .
size: .
V: TRBV9
DNA: TGTGCCAGCAGCGTAACTGGCACTAATGAAAAACTGTTTTTT
CDR3: CASSVTGTNEKLFF

J: TRBJ2-7
D: .
size: many
V: TRBV28
DNA: TGTGCCAGCAGTTCCTCCGCGTCCTACGAGCAGTACTTC
CDR3: CASSSSASYEQYF

J: TRBJ1-2
D: TRBD1
size: many
V: TRBV28
DNA: TGTGCCAGCACTGTTCAGGGGGCCCTCTATGGCTACACCTTC
CDR3: CASTVQGALYGYTF

J: TRBJ2-7
D: TRBD1
size: .
V: TRBV20-1
DNA: TGCAGTGCTAGAGTTACAGGGGCGAGAGAGCAGTACTTC
CDR3: CSARVTGAREQYF

J: TRBJ2-7
D: TRBD1
size: few
V: TRBV27
DNA: TGTGCCAGCGGCCGGACAGGTTCCTACGAGCAGTACTTC
CDR3: CASGRTGSYEQYF

J: TRBJ2-1
D: .
size: .
V: TRBV10-3
DNA: TGTGCCATCAGTACGGGAGAATTTCTGGGGAATGAGCAGTTCTTC
CDR3: CAISTGEFLGNEQFF

J: TRBJ2-3
D: TRBD2
size: few
V: TRBV27
DNA: TGTGCCAGCAGTTGGGGACTAGGGGAAGATACGCAGTATTTT
CDR3: CASSWGLGEDTQYF

J: TRBJ2-3
D: TRBD2
size: many
V: TRBV9
DNA: TGTGCCAGCAGCGTATTTGGGACTAGCGGGTTCCTCACAGATACGCAGTATTTT
CDR3: CASSVFGTSGFLTDTQYF

J: TRBJ1-3
D: .
size: .
V: TRBV20-1
DNA: TGCAGTGCTAGAGACAGGGTCGACACCATATATTTT
CDR3: CSARDRVDTIYF

J: TRBJ2-2
D: .
size: few
V: TRBV2
DNA: TGTGCCAGCGGAGGGAGGCGCGGGGGCAGAGCCGGGGAGCTGTTTTTT
CDR3: CASGGRRGGRAGELFF

J: TRBJ2-4
D: .
size: few
V: TRBV12-3/TRBV12-4
DNA: TGTGCCAGCAGTTGGAATGAGGCTAGCTCCCTTCCCTACGTAGCCAAAAACATTCAGTACTTC
CDR3: CASSWNEASSLPYVAKNIQYF

J: TRBJ1-6
D: .
size: many
V: TRBV28
DNA: TGTGCCAGCAGCCTCTCTACGCCGAGCTCCTATAATTCACCCCTCCACTTT
CDR3: CASSLSTPSSYNSPLHF

J: TRBJ2-2
D: .
size: many
V: TRBV2
DNA: TGTGCCAGCGAGGGAGAATCATTGAACACCGGGGAGCTGTTTTTT
CDR3: CASEGESLNTGELFF

J: TRBJ1-1
D: .
size: many
V: TRBV18
DNA: TGTGCCAGCAGCCCCACAGTGAACACTGAAGCTTTCTTT
CDR3: CASSPTVNTEAFF

J: TRBJ2-3
D: .
size: many
V: TRBV28
DNA: TGTGCCACCTACGAGGGGGGGTTGGGCACAGATACGCAGTATTTT
CDR3: CATYEGGLGTDTQYF

J: TRBJ2-3
D: .
size: .
V: TRBV11-2
DNA: TGTGCCAGCAGCTCGGACTTGAGCACAGATACGCAGTATTTT
CDR3: CASSSDLSTDTQYF

J: TRBJ2-6
D: TRBD2
size: few
V: TRBV28
DNA: TGTGCCAGCAGGGCGGGAGGGACTGGGGCCAACGTCCTGACTTTC
CDR3: CASRAGGTGANVLTF

J: TRBJ2-5
D: .
size: many
V: TRBV12-3/TRBV12-4
DNA: TGTGCCAGCAGTTCCCCCCGGACCGGCCAAGAGACCCAGTACTTC
CDR3: CASSSPRTGQETQYF

J: TRBJ1-1
D: .
size: few
V: TRBV12-3/TRBV12-4
DNA: TGTGCCAGCAGTGTCAGACAGAACACTGAAGCTTTCTTT
CDR3: CASSVRQNTEAFF

J: TRBJ2-7
D: .
size: few
V: TRBV21-1
DNA: TGTGCCAGCAGCAAGGGGAGGAGCCCTCGGGCCTACGAGCAGTACTTC
CDR3: CASSKGRSPRAYEQYF

J: TRBJ1-2
D: TRBD1
size: .
V: TRBV6-6
DNA: TGTGCCAGCAGTGGGGGACAGAGTCTTTATGGCTACACCTTC
CDR3: CASSGGQSLYGYTF

J: TRBJ2-5
D: TRBD2
size: many
V: TRBV11-2
DNA: TGTGCCAGCAGCCCTCAGGGGATGAGCGGGGGAAAGACCCAGTACTTC
CDR3: CASSPQGMSGGKTQYF

J: TRBJ1-1
D: TRBD1
size: .
V: TRBV6-2/TRBV6-3
DNA: TGTGCCAGCAGATTGACAGGGGACAACACTGAAGCTTTCTTT
CDR3: CASRLTGDNTEAFF

J: TRBJ1-2
D: .
size: .
V: TRBV4-2
DNA: TGTGCCAGCAGCCAAGAGACTGGGGCGCGACATGGCTACACCTTC
CDR3: CASSQETGARHGYTF

J: TRBJ1-2
D: .
size: .
V: TRBV2
DNA: TGTGCCAGCAGTGAGGGTCGGAACTATGGCTACACCTTC
CDR3: CASSEGRNYGYTF

J: TRBJ2-3
D: .
size: many
V: TRBV4-2
DNA: TGTGCCAGCAGCCACGCTACACAACGGCTAGCAGATACGCAGTATTTT
CDR3: CASSHATQRLADTQYF

J: TRBJ1-6
D: .
size: .
V: TRBV7-9
DNA: TGTGCCAGCAGCCCGGGCGAAAACGAATTTCGAGCAAATTCACCCCTCCACTTT
CDR3: CASSPGENEFRANSPLHF

J: TRBJ2-3
D: TRBD2
size: few
V: TRBV20-1
DNA: TGCAGTGCCGTACCGACTAGCGGGGGGGCCGATACGCAGTATTTT
CDR3: CSAVPTSGGADTQYF

J: TRBJ2-7
D: .
size: .
V: TRBV12-3/TRBV12-4
DNA: TGTGCCAGCAGTAAAGGCTTCTACGAGCAGTACTTC
CDR3: CASSKGFYEQYF

J: TRBJ1-2
D: .
size: .
V: TRBV2
DNA: TGTGCCAGTCCCGGTCGGCGCAGCTATGGCTACACCTTC
CDR3: CASPGRRSYGYTF

J: TRBJ1-3
D: .
size: .
V: TRBV3-1
DNA: TGTGCCAGCAGCCAAGATCGGGGAGGCGGTCTCTCTGGAAACACCATATATTTT
CDR3: CASSQDRGGGLSGNTIYF

J: TRBJ2-4
D: TRBD2
size: .
V: TRBV4-1
DNA: TGCGCCAGCAGCTCGGGACTAGCGGGGGGCCACTCCAAAAACATTCAGTACTTC
CDR3: CASSSGLAGGHSKNIQYF

J: TRBJ1-6
D: .
size: .
V: TRBV2
DNA: TGTGCCAGCAGTGGGGGCCTCGGGACTCGTAATTCACCCCTCCACTTT
CDR3: CASSGGLGTRNSPLHF

J: TRBJ2-2
D: .
size: few
V: TRBV7-3
DNA: TGTGCCAGCAGCTTAAAGACAGCGAACACCGGGGAGCTGTTTTTT
CDR3: CASSLKTANTGELFF

J: TRBJ1-2
D: .
size: few
V: TRBV18
DNA: TGTGCCAGCTCACCCTCCTCAGTTGTGACGGGCTATGGCTACACCTTC
CDR3: CASSPSSVVTGYGYTF

J: TRBJ2-1
D: TRBD1
size: .
V: TRBV18
DNA: TGTGCCAGCTCATACAAACCGGGACAGGGGTACAATGAGCAGTTCTTC
CDR3: CASSYKPGQGYNEQFF